One sample yielded the 10 T cell receptor beta chains listed below, sequenced in a study of T-cell memory formation after mild COVID-19. TCRdb fed the 5' RACE reads into MiXCR, producing one record per CDR3 protein. The repertoire holds tens of thousands of distinct CDR3 sequences, with about 7.3% as singletons. The sequencing input was PBMCs or a T cell subset sorted from them (not recorded which). The source is a man between 18 and 35 years old who had mild COVID-19 (a few samples of this study predate the infection). Cell type and time point are not known.

This clonotype was counted ten times or more. The V and J genes are TRBV12-3 or TRBV12-4 and TRBJ2-7; perhaps TRBD2 as D (6 bases). This CDR3 spans 14 amino acids. V was shortened by 5 bases and J by 3 bases, with 14 bases between the two germline ends. The CDR3 nucleotides read TGTGCCAGCAGTAAGGGACTCCTAGACTACGAGCAGTACTTC. Translation gives CASSKGLLDYEQYF.

This clonotype was seen many times. The chain couples TRBV10-2 to TRBJ2-7, with D possibly being TRBD1 or TRBD2 (5 bases each). CDR1 is WSHSY, CDR2 SAAADI, per germline. This CDR3 is 15 amino acids long. The germline V and J ends were trimmed by 8 bases and 3 bases, with 20 bases remaining between them. CDR3 protein: CASQEPSGTFYEQYF. The CDR3 DNA reads TGCGCCAGCCAAGAGCCCTCGGGGACCTTCTACGAGCAGTACTTC.

This clonotype was observed a few times. J is TRBJ2-1 and V is TRBV6-2 or TRBV6-3; 15 nucleotides line up with TRBD2. V was pared by 2 bases and J by 0 bases, with 8 bases of the junction left unmatched. This CDR3 region has 20 residues. In germline, CDR1 is MNHEY, CDR2 SVGEGT. The CDR3 coding sequence is TGTGCCAGCAGTTACCCGGGACTAGCGGGGGGCCCGAGCTCCTACAATGAGCAGTTCTTC. It translates to CASSYPGLAGGPSSYNEQFF.

This clonotype was detected a few times. The chain links TRBV5-1 to TRBJ1-1; unclear D gene. V lost 4 bases and J lost 1, with 11 bases in between. The CDR3 is 14 amino acids. Germline values: CDR1 SGHRS, CDR2 YFSETQ. CDR3: CASSPSAENTEAFF. In DNA, the CDR3 is TGCGCCAGCAGCCCGTCTGCCGAGAACACTGAAGCTTTCTTT.

This clonotype was found many times. CDR3 region: CASSRDRGGETQYF. The CDR3 nucleotides read TGTGCCAGCAGTCGAGACAGGGGAGGGGAGACCCAGTACTTC. This rearrangement joins TRBV7-8 to TRBJ2-5; possibly TRBD1 for D (8 bases). CDR3 length: 14 amino acids. CDR1 and CDR2 from the germline V gene are SGHVS and FQNEAQ. The V gene lost 6 bases and the J gene lost 5 bases, with 16 bases spanning the gap.

The chain employs TRBV3-1 and TRBJ2-5, with D unresolved. CDR1 and CDR2 (germline): LGHDT, YNNKEL (reference sequence). V gave up 6 bases and J gave up 2 bases, with 7 bases separating them. This CDR3 spans 12 amino acids. The chain's CDR3 is CASRLQQETQYF. CDR3 DNA: TGTGCCAGCAGGCTCCAACAAGAGACCCAGTACTTC.

The rearrangement uses TRBV10-2 and TRBJ1-2, with 7 bases lining up with TRBD1. With V trimmed by 4 bases and J by 8 bases, 10 bases remained unmatched. The germline CDR1 and CDR2 sequences are WSHSY and SAAADI. There are 14 residues in the CDR3. CDR3 nucleotide sequence: TGCGCCAGCAGTGTCGAAGGGGGCGCAGAAGGCTACACCTTC. Its protein product is CASSVEGGAEGYTF.

The genes are TRBV12-3 or TRBV12-4 and TRBJ1-6, with no clear D. This CDR3 contains 15 residues. Trimming took off 7 bases at V and 4 bases at J, with 14 bases between the two ends. CDR3 residues: CASTYYQGYNSPLHF. DNA of the CDR3: TGTGCCAGCACTTACTACCAAGGGTATAATTCACCCCTCCACTTT.

This clonotype occurred many times. This chain connects TRBV4-2 to TRBJ2-1; TRBD1 might be the D (6 bases). Germline assignment: CDR1 LGHNA and CDR2 YNFKEQ. This CDR3 has 16 residues. Trimming removed 1 base from V and 5 bases from J, with 15 bases in between. The CDR3 here is CASSQAGQTYNNEQFF. CDR3 DNA: TGTGCCAGCAGCCAAGCCGGACAGACCTATAACAATGAGCAGTTCTTC.

This clonotype was counted only a few times. This sequence joins TRBV27 and TRBJ1-6, with D perhaps matching TRBD1 (5 bases). Trimming cost V 2 bases and J 9 bases, with 11 bases left between them. The germline V gene encodes CDR1 MNHEY and CDR2 SMNVEV (reference sequence). This CDR3 comprises 14 residues. The CDR3 nucleotides read TGTGCCAGCAGTTTACCTGGGGGACGTTCACCCCTCCACTTT. It is translated as CASSLPGGRSPLHF.